The 21 T cell receptor beta chains below come from one sample, sequenced in a study of T cells after yellow fever vaccination. One entry per CDR3 protein, called by TCRdb with MiXCR from the 5' RACE reads. The table lists 350,000 to 450,000 distinct CDR3 sequences, about 17% of them singletons, with roughly a sixth in the top ten. This material consisted of PBMCs, taken before the yellow fever booster vaccination. The source is a man aged 18 to 30 who received the YFV17D yellow fever vaccine.

Only a few counts were recorded for this clonotype. This chain connects TRBV4-1 to TRBJ2-5; possible D gene TRBD1, 5 bases. This CDR3 has 14 residues. Germline values: CDR1 MGHRA, CDR2 YSYEKL. Trimming stripped 4 bases from V and 1 base from J, with 10 bases between. The DNA of the CDR3 is TGCGCCAGCAGCCGCAGACAGTTCCAAGAGACCCAGTACTTC. This translates into CASSRRQFQETQYF.

In this sample, this clonotype turned up a few times. J is TRBJ2-5 and V is TRBV12-3 or TRBV12-4; a weak D match, TRBD2 (5 bases). This CDR3 is built from 14 residues. V shed 3 bases and J shed 1 base, with 9 bases lying between them. The CDR3 nucleotides are TGTGCCAGCAGTTTTCCGGGGTCCCAAGAGACCCAGTACTTC. Its translation: CASSFPGSQETQYF.

The chain carries TRBV10-3 and TRBJ2-4; perhaps D is TRBD1 or TRBD2 (5 bases each). This CDR3 comprises 16 residues. Trimming pared 2 bases from V and 1 base from J, leaving 12 bases between. Germline V gene lookup returns CDR1 ENHRY and CDR2 SYGVKD. The DNA of the CDR3 is TGTGCCATCAGTGAGATGGGGGAAGTGGCCAAAAACATTCAGTACTTC. Encoded protein: CAISEMGEVAKNIQYF.

This clonotype has at least ten counts. The V call is TRBV7-9, the J call TRBJ2-1, with 8 bases fitting TRBD2. Looked up from germline, CDR1 is SEHNR and CDR2 is FQNEAQ (reference sequence). The CDR3 has 16 amino acids. Germline trimming cut 5 bases from V and 0 bases from J; bases unmatched to any gene: 6. Here the CDR3 DNA reads TGTGCCAGCAGCCCCCGACGGGGGGGCTCCTACAATGAGCAGTTCTTC. Residues: CASSPRRGGSYNEQFF. The whole variable domain, filled in from reference TRBV7-9 and TRBJ2-1, reads DTGVSQNPRHKITKRGQNVTFRCDPISEHNRLYWYRQTLGQGPEFLTYFQNEAQLEKSRLLSDRFSAERPKGSFSTLEIQRTEQGDSAMYLCASSPRRGGSYNEQFFGPGTRLTVL.

This clonotype was seen more than once but under ten times. The chain is built from TRBV7-2 and TRBJ1-1; D is possibly TRBD1 (5 bases). Germline values: CDR1 SGHTA, CDR2 FQGNSA. V dropped 5 bases and J dropped 5 bases, with 15 bases sitting between them. The CDR3 sequence is 14 residues long. CDR3 sequence (DNA): TGTGCCAGCAGCCCCCCGCCAGGGTTGACTGAAGCTTTCTTT. Encoded protein: CASSPPPGLTEAFF. The variable domain in full, with the rest retrieved from reference TRBV7-2 and TRBJ1-1, is GAGVSQSPSNKVTEKGKDVELRCDPISGHTALYWYRQSLGQGLEFLIYFQGNSAPDKSGLPSDRFSAERTGGSVSTLTIQRTQQEDSAVYLCASSPPPGLTEAFFGQGTRLTVV.

This clonotype has only a few counts. The chain carries TRBV12-3 or TRBV12-4 and TRBJ1-5; no clear D gene. This CDR3 comprises 14 residues. V was clipped by 3 bases and J by 0 bases, with 6 bases between them. This CDR3 reads CASSFRYSNQPQHF. The DNA for the CDR3 is TGTGCCAGCAGTTTTCGGTATAGCAATCAGCCCCAGCATTTT.

This clonotype was counted only a few times. One end of the junction varies from germline; a read error may be responsible. V and J are TRBV7-7 and TRBJ2-2; 9 bases line up with TRBD2. Germline CDR1 SSHAT, CDR2 FNYEAQ (reference sequence). The CDR3 is 15 amino acids. The CDR3 spells CASSLAGTNTGELFF. Here the CDR3 DNA reads TGTGCTAGCAGTCTAGCGGGGACGAACACCGGGGAGCTGTTTTTT. The whole variable domain, filled in from reference TRBV7-7 and TRBJ2-2, reads GAGVSQSPRYKVTKRGQDVTLRCDPISSHATLYWYQQALGQGPEFLTYFNYEAQPDKSGLPSDRFSAERPEGSISTLTIQRTEQRDSAMYRCASSLAGTNTGELFFGEGSRLTVL.

V gene TRBV6-2 or TRBV6-3 combines with J gene TRBJ2-1; the D call may be TRBD1 or TRBD2 (5 bases each). Germline CDR1 is MNHEY and CDR2 is SVGEGT. Trimming took 1 base from V and 5 from J, leaving 12 bases between them. This CDR3 has 15 residues. The CDR3 DNA sequence: TGTGCCAGCAGTTACTTGGGTCGGGGCCACAATGAGCAGTTCTTC. This codes for CASSYLGRGHNEQFF.

The chain has TRBV7-2 and TRBJ2-7, with D unresolved. CDR3 length: 12 residues. Trimming stripped 3 bases from V and 4 bases from J, with 7 bases between. Per the germline V gene, CDR1 is SGHTA and CDR2 is FQGNSA. The CDR3 region is CASSFSQYEQYF. The CDR3 DNA reads TGTGCCAGCAGCTTCTCCCAATACGAGCAGTACTTC.

The J gene is TRBJ2-1, the V gene TRBV7-2; 8 bases line up with TRBD2. Unmatched junction bases numbered 3, after V lost 0 bases and J lost 5 bases. Germline assignment: CDR1 SGHTA and CDR2 FQGNSA. The CDR3 is made up of 15 amino acids. CDR3 nucleotides: TGTGCCAGCAGCTTAGCGTTAGCGGGGCACAATGAGCAGTTCTTC. The encoded protein is CASSLALAGHNEQFF.

This clonotype has ten or more counts. The CDR3 loop reads CASSFRLNPEAFF. The CDR3 DNA follows: TGTGCCAGCAGTTTCAGGTTGAATCCTGAAGCTTTCTTT. The V and J genes are TRBV12-3 or TRBV12-4 and TRBJ1-1; D is ambiguous. The CDR3 spans 13 residues. V lost 3 bases and J lost 6, with 11 bases in between.

This clonotype was seen a few times. The chain is built from TRBV20-1 and TRBJ2-1, with TRBD1 matching over 10 bases. Germline CDR1 reads DFQATT; CDR2 reads SNEGSKA (reference sequence). The CDR3 loop spans 15 amino acids. Germline trimming cut 5 bases from V and 7 bases from J; bases unmatched to any gene: 11. CDR3 amino acids: CSAPRGGQGLNEQFF. The CDR3 DNA sequence: TGCAGTGCTCCCCGTGGGGGACAGGGGTTGAATGAGCAGTTCTTC.

This clonotype was found a few times. The chain uses TRBV7-9 and TRBJ2-6; D is unresolved. The V and J ends lost 6 bases and 0 bases respectively, with 3 bases between them. The CDR3 consists of 13 residues. Germline V gives CDR1 SEHNR, CDR2 FQNEAQ (reference sequence). CDR3 sequence (DNA): TGTGCCAGCAGAACCTCTGGGGCCAACGTCCTGACTTTC. Amino acid sequence: CASRTSGANVLTF.

This clonotype was counted between two and nine times. V is TRBV12-3 or TRBV12-4 and J is TRBJ1-3; 7 bases fit TRBD1. With V trimmed by 6 bases and J by 4 bases, 9 bases remained unmatched. This CDR3 spans 15 amino acids. CDR3 DNA: TGTGCCAGCAGCCCGGGAGGGACAGTGGGAAACACCATATATTTT. Translating it yields CASSPGGTVGNTIYF.

The chain combines TRBV19 with TRBJ2-2; perhaps TRBD1 as D (5 bases). Germline loops: CDR1 LNHDA, CDR2 SQIVND (reference sequence). V lost 4 bases, J lost 4 bases, and 10 bases lay in between. The CDR3 consists of 14 residues. CDR3 region: CASSKGSSTGELFF. The CDR3 bases are TGTGCCAGTAGTAAGGGGTCGAGCACCGGGGAGCTGTTTTTT.

The rearrangement links TRBV4-1 to TRBJ1-1; 7 nucleotides agree with TRBD1. After removal of 1 base from V and 4 bases from J, the junction contained 3 bases not matched to a gene. This CDR3 is 14 amino acids long. In germline, CDR1 is MGHRA, CDR2 YSYEKL. CDR3 protein: CASSQGDRATEAFF. DNA for the CDR3: TGCGCCAGCAGCCAAGGCGACAGGGCCACTGAAGCTTTCTTT.

V is TRBV4-3 and J is TRBJ1-1, with 7 bases identical to TRBD1. With 2 bases clipped from V and 3 bases from J, the junction kept 9 bases outside the gene matches. The CDR3 has 16 amino acids. The germline gives CDR1 LGHNA, CDR2 YSLEER. CDR3 nucleotide sequence: TGCGCCAGCAGCCAACCACTACAGGGGACGCACACTGAAGCTTTCTTT. Amino acids: CASSQPLQGTHTEAFF.

This chain uses TRBV6-5 with TRBJ1-1; D remains unclear. Germline V gives CDR1 MNHEY, CDR2 SVGAGI. The length of the CDR3 is 12 residues. This CDR3 is CAKSWRSAEAFF. Written as DNA, the CDR3 is TGTGCTAAATCGTGGAGGTCAGCGGAAGCTTTCTTT.

The chain links TRBV6-6 to TRBJ2-3, with 11 nucleotides matching TRBD2. The CDR3 is 16 amino acids. Germline CDR1 MNHNY, CDR2 SVGAGI (reference sequence). With V trimmed by 2 bases and J by 1 base, 2 bases remained unmatched. The CDR3 DNA sequence: TGTGCCAGCAGTTACCCGACTAGCGGGGGCACAGATACGCAGTATTTT. Translating it yields CASSYPTSGGTDTQYF.

V usage is TRBV11-2 and J usage is TRBJ2-4; D tentatively reads TRBD1 or TRBD2 (5 bases each). This CDR3 spans 18 amino acids. Germline CDR1 is SGHAT and CDR2 is FQNNGV. V gave up 3 bases and J gave up 0 bases, with 18 bases separating them. CDR3 coding DNA: TGTGCCAGCAGCTTCTCATTCTCGGGGACGCTAGCCAAAAACATTCAGTACTTC. This translates into CASSFSFSGTLAKNIQYF.

V is TRBV5-1 and J is TRBJ2-5; D might be TRBD2 (5 bases). Germline V gene data show CDR1 as SGHRS and CDR2 as YFSETQ. Trimming shortened V by 4 bases and J by 4 bases, and 17 bases separated the two germline ends. This CDR3 contains 15 residues. CDR3 residues: CASSAGPVGAETQYF. The DNA for the CDR3 is TGCGCCAGCAGCGCGGGCCCGGTAGGAGCAGAGACCCAGTACTTC.